A single sample gave rise to the 5 T cell receptor beta chains below, sequenced in a study of beta chain features in type 1 diabetes. Study-wide results and caveats: Type 1 diabetes patients had moderately but significantly shorter TCRB CDR3s in all four CD4+ subsets.

What these receptors recognize is not known. TCRB transcripts that were expressed got sequenced, as all of the isolated RNA had been reverse transcribed. Assay: immunoSEQ multiplex PCR; the TCRdb copy retains only in-frame clones and omits some. This table holds about 650,000 clones, 12% found once. Sequenced: naive CD4+ T cells from blood. All receptors derive from a man aged 25-45 years with type 1 diabetes.

The chain is built from TRBV7-2 and TRBJ2-2, with D possibly TRBD1 on 6 matching bases. Per the germline V gene, CDR1 is SGHTA and CDR2 is FQGNSA. This CDR3 region has 16 residues. V was trimmed by 0 bases and J by 2 bases, leaving 10 bases between them. The CDR3 is CASSLAGTPNTGELFF. The CDR3 bases are TGTGCCAGCAGCTTAGCCGGGACACCTAACACCGGGGAGCTGTTTTTT. Complete variable domain (other parts from reference TRBV7-2 and TRBJ2-2): GAGVSQSPSNKVTEKGKDVELRCDPISGHTALYWYRQSLGQGLEFLIYFQGNSAPDKSGLPSDRFSAERTGGSVSTLTIQRTQQEDSAVYLCASSLAGTPNTGELFFGEGSRLTVL.

The V gene is TRBV29-1, the J gene TRBJ2-3; 10 nucleotides align to TRBD1. CDR1 SQVTM and CDR2 ANQGSEA come from the germline V gene. This CDR3 comprises 15 residues. V trimming: 8 bases; J trimming: 6 bases; junction bases outside the gene matches: 14. CDR3 nucleotide sequence: TGCAGCTCCAATCCCCGGGGACAGGGGAAGGATACGCAGTATTTT. Its translation: CSSNPRGQGKDTQYF.

The chain employs TRBV6-5 and TRBJ2-7; 10 bases agree with TRBD1. CDR1 and CDR2 from the germline V gene are MNHEY and SVGAGI. This CDR3 region has 14 residues. Unmatched junction bases numbered 4, after V lost 6 bases and J lost 2 bases. The DNA of the CDR3 is TGTGCCAGCAGAACGGGACAGGGGACCTACGAGCAGTACTTC. It encodes CASRTGQGTYEQYF.

In its sample, this clone was seen a few times. The chain carries TRBV7-9 and TRBJ1-1; 9 positions match TRBD1. Germline loops: CDR1 SEHNR, CDR2 FQNEAQ (reference sequence). V trimming: 2 bases; J trimming: 7 bases; junction bases outside the gene matches: 5. The CDR3 is 14 residues long. The DNA of the CDR3 is TGTGCCAGCAGCTTACTTACAGGGGGCGGTGAAGCTTTCTTT. This gives the protein CASSLLTGGGEAFF.

V and J are TRBV7-2 and TRBJ2-3; 9 nucleotides line up with TRBD2. This CDR3 has 15 residues. Germline CDR1 reads SGHTA; CDR2 reads FQGNSA. V trimming: 5 bases; J trimming: 6 bases; junction bases outside the gene matches: 9. The CDR3 region is CASSLGLAGMDTQYF. In DNA form, the CDR3 reads TGTGCCAGCAGCCTTGGGCTAGCGGGGATGGATACGCAGTATTTT.